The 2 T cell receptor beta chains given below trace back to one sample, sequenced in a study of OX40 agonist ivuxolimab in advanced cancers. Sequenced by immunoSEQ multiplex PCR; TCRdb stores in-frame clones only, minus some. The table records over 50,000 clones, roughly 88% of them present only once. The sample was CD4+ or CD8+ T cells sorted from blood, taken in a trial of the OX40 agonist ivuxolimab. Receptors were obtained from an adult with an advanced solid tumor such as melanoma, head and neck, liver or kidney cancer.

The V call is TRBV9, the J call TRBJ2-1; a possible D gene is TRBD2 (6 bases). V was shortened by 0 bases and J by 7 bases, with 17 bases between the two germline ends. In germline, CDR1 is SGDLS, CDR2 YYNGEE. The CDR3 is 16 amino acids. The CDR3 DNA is TGTGCCAGCAGCGTAGATCTGTGGGGCGGGATGAATGAGCAGTTCTTC. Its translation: CASSVDLWGGMNEQFF.

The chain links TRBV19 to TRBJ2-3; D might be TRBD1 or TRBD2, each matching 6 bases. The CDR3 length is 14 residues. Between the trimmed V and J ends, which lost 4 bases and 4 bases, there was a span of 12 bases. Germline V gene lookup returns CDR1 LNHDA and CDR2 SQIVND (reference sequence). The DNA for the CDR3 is TGTGCCAGTAGTAACACCGGGGGCTCAGATACGCAGTATTTT. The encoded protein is CASSNTGGSDTQYF.